These T cell receptor beta chains were read from a single sample in a study of T cell repertoires in cytomegalovirus infection. MiXCR was run by TCRdb on the reads, yielding one entry per CDR3 protein. The table lists roughly 310,000 distinct CDR3 sequences, about a sixth of them singletons. Sample: PBMCs. Receptors originate from a human donor in good health (CMV status not recorded). Some clones in this sample may be carry-over from other donors' samples. CDR3s include the opening cysteine and the closing phenylalanine or tryptophan. The D gene is left open where the match is weak. Clone size appears in some rows only: once, few, many, or a class for an expanded clone.

TRBV7-6	many	-	TRBJ2-1	TGTGCCAGCAGCAGGTTGGCAGTCGTCGATGAGCAGTTCTTC	CASSRLAVVDEQFF
TRBV4-2	few	TRBD2	TRBJ2-7	TGTGCCAGCAGCCAAGATTGGAGCGGGAGCGAGCAGTACTTC	CASSQDWSGSEQYF
TRBV12-3/TRBV12-4	few	-	TRBJ2-3	TGTGCCAGCCGACTCCAGTGGGGTAGTTCCACAGATACGCAGTATTTT	CASRLQWGSSTDTQYF
TRBV9	-	-	TRBJ1-1	TGTGCCAGCAGGCCTTGGGCCCCCAACACTGAAGCTTTCTTT	CASRPWAPNTEAFF
TRBV2	many	TRBD2	TRBJ2-4	TGTGCCAGCAGTGTGGGAGGCGGGGGGGCCAAAAACATTCAGTACTTC	CASSVGGGGAKNIQYF
TRBV6-5	-	TRBD1	TRBJ1-1	TGTGCCAGCAGGGCGGACAGGGGGGTTGCCACTGAAGCTTTCTTT	CASRADRGVATEAFF
TRBV18	few	TRBD1	TRBJ2-7	TGTGCCCGACCGGGACAGGGCTCCTACGAGCAGTACTTC	CARPGQGSYEQYF
TRBV28	few	TRBD1	TRBJ2-3	TGTGCCAGCAGTGGACAGGACTCTAGCACAGATACGCAGTATTTT	CASSGQDSSTDTQYF
TRBV10-3	-	-	TRBJ1-1	TGTGCCACCCAACCCACCGGGAGAGCGAACACTGAAGCTTTCTTT	CATQPTGRANTEAFF
TRBV7-6	-	-	TRBJ2-1	TGTGCCAGCAGCCAAGGTGTGGGGGCGGGGGCCAATGAGCAGTTCTTC	CASSQGVGAGANEQFF
TRBV7-2	few	TRBD2	TRBJ2-1	TGTGCCAGCCGACGGGGGGGGGGCGATGAGCAGTTCTTC	CASRRGGGDEQFF
TRBV28	many	-	TRBJ1-5	TGTGCCAGCAGCTTATTGCCTCCGGGAGGCCGATTCGGCAATCAGCCCCAGCATTTT	CASSLLPPGGRFGNQPQHF
TRBV7-2	many	-	TRBJ2-3	TGTGCCAGCAGCTTAAGTCGTACGGATACGCAGTATTTT	CASSLSRTDTQYF
TRBV20-1	-	TRBD1	TRBJ2-1	TGCAGTGCTAGTGTGACAGGGGGTAGGAATGAGCAGTTCTTC	CSASVTGGRNEQFF
TRBV7-8	many	-	TRBJ1-6	TGTGCCAGCAGCTTATTTCGCACGGCCCTAATTAATTCACCCCTCCACTTT	CASSLFRTALINSPLHF
TRBV19	many	TRBD1	TRBJ1-1	TGTGCCAGTAGCCTGGGACAGGGATACATGAACACTGAAGCTTTCTTT	CASSLGQGYMNTEAFF
TRBV12-3/TRBV12-4	few	-	TRBJ2-2	TGTGCCAGCAGGGCCCGGCGCGGGTCGAACACCGGGGAGCTGTTTTTT	CASRARRGSNTGELFF
TRBV14	many	-	TRBJ1-4	TGTGCCAGCAGCCGAGGTTTGAATGAAAAACTGTTTTTT	CASSRGLNEKLFF
TRBV29-1	few	-	TRBJ1-1	TGCAGCGTTGGTGGGCCGGTGTGGACTGAAGCTTTCTTT	CSVGGPVWTEAFF
TRBV6-1	many	-	TRBJ2-5	TGTGCCAGCAATGGACAGAGGGGGGAGACCCAGTACTTC	CASNGQRGETQYF
TRBV20-1	-	TRBD2	TRBJ2-5	TGCAGTGCTAGAGATGTCGGTGGACTAGCGGAGACCCAGTACTTC	CSARDVGGLAETQYF
TRBV20-1	-	-	TRBJ1-1	TGCAGTGCCGAACAGGGCACAAACACTGAAGCTTTCTTT	CSAEQGTNTEAFF
TRBV25-1	-	-	TRBJ1-5	TGTGCCAGCAGTGCCGACTCCGCGGCGGGTCAGCCCCAGCATTTT	CASSADSAAGQPQHF
TRBV12-3/TRBV12-4	many	-	TRBJ1-1	TGCGCCAGCAGCTTGGAGGGGACTGAAGCTTTCTTT	CASSLEGTEAFF
TRBV7-9	many	TRBD1	TRBJ1-2	TGTGCCAGCAGCTCCTGGACAGGGGGCCCCTATGGCTACACCTTC	CASSSWTGGPYGYTF